Ten or more counts support the clone carrying this T cell receptor (beta chain). Its antigen is unknown. The sample belongs to a study of human T cells and chemical hapten exposure. Study in general: Per-sample TCR yield variation was attributed mainly to small pooled library volume differences.

Study-level points and caveats: TCRs exceeding 1 in 1000 frequency stayed unchanged with DPC sensitization.

Unfractionated whole blood served as the source for total RNA extraction. TCRdb reprocessed the 5' RACE reads via MiXCR and lists one record per CDR3 protein. The sample lists approximately 80,000 distinct CDR3 sequences, around a sixth occurring once. The source is a female donor in good health.

The CDR3 loop reads CASSSPYTLRSTDTQYF. The DNA for the CDR3 is TGTGCCAGCAGTTCTCCCTACACGTTACGCAGCACAGATACGCAGTATTTT. The chain carries TRBV28 and TRBJ2-3; D ambiguous. The germline V and J ends were trimmed by 4 bases and 0 bases, with 17 bases remaining between them. Per germline, CDR1 MDHEN and CDR2 SYDVKM. The CDR3 runs to 17 residues.